Sequencing of this TCR beta chain was carried out in a study of T-cell reconstitution after alpha-beta-depleted transplantation in children. Unique molecular identifiers were built into the TCRbeta library. TCRdb re-derived calls from the PCR reads in MiXCR, one entry per CDR3 protein. The sample has 480,000 or so distinct CDR3 sequences; over 9.5% are singletons. This clonotype was recorded many times. Antigen specificity is unknown. Per germline, CDR1 DFQATT and CDR2 SNEGSKA (reference sequence). J was trimmed by 0 bases and V by 8 bases; bases with no gene match: 11. CDR3 length: 15 residues. The study, taken as a whole, reports: Several hundred expanded graft clones reportedly gave rise to the alpha-beta T cells present about two months after transplant.

The receptor's source is a child aged 2 to 9 with inherited bone marrow failure, due to receive a stem cell transplant. The gene calls are TRBV20-1 and TRBJ2-3, with 7 positions matching TRBD2. Specimen: PBMCs, collected before TCRalphabeta/CD19-depleted stem cell transplant. CDR3 sequence: CSLPPLAVSTDTQYF. The CDR3 coding sequence is TGCAGTTTACCCCCCCTAGCGGTGAGCACAGATACGCAGTATTTT.